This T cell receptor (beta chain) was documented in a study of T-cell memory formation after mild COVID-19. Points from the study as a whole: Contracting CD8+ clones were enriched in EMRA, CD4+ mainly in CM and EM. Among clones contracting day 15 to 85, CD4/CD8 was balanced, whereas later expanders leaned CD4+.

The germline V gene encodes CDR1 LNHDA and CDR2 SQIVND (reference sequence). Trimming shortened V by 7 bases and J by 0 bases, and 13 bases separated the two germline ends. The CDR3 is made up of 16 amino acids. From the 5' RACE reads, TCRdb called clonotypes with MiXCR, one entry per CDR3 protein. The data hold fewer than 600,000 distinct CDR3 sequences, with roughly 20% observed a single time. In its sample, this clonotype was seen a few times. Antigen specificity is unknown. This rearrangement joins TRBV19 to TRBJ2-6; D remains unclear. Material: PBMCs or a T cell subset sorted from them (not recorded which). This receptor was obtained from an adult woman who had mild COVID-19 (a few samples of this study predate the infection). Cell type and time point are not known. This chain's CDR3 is CASTPWGPSGANVLTF. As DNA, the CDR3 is TGTGCCAGTACCCCTTGGGGTCCCTCTGGGGCCAACGTCCTGACTTTC. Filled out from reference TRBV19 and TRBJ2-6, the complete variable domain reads DGGITQSPKYLFRKEGQNVTLSCEQNLNHDAMYWYRQDPGQGLRLIYYSQIVNDFQKGDIAEGYSVSREKKESFPLTVTSAQKNPTAFYLCASTPWGPSGANVLTFGAGSRLTVL.